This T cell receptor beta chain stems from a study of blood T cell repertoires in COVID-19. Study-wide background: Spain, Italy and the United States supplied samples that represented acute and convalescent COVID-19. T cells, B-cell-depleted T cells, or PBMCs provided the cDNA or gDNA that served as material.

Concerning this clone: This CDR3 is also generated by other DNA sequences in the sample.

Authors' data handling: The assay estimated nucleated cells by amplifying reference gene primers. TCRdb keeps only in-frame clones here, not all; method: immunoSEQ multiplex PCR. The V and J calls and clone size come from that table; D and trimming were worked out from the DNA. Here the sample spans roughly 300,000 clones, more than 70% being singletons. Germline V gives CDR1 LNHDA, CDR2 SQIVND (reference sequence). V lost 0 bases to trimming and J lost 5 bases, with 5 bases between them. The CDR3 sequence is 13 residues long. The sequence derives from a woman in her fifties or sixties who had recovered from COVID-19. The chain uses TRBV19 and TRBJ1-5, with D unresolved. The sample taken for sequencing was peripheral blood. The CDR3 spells CASSIDRDQPQHF. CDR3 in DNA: TGTGCCAGTAGTATAGATCGGGATCAGCCCCAGCATTTT.